A selection of T cell receptor beta chains follows, all from one sample in a study of T cells in Graves' hyperthyroidism and ophthalmopathy. TCRdb recomputed calls from the multiplex PCR reads with MiXCR, one row per CDR3 protein. The profile shows about 500,000 distinct CDR3 sequences, 17% of them singletons. Sequencing was done on a sample of blood. The source of these receptors is a young woman with Graves' ophthalmopathy. The CDR3 runs from the conserved cysteine through the conserved F or W. The D gene is left open where the match is weak. Size is omitted from some rows. Given values are once, few, many or a class for expanded clones.

j_call: TRBJ1-1
v_call: TRBV19
clone_size: few
d_call: -
cdr3_aa: CASVGEYETDAPEAFF
cdr3_nt: TGTGCCAGCGTCGGGGAGTATGAGACCGATGCACCTGAAGCTTTCTTT

j_call: TRBJ1-1
v_call: TRBV13
clone_size: many
d_call: -
cdr3_aa: CASSARQSEAFF
cdr3_nt: TGTGCCAGCAGCGCTCGACAGTCTGAAGCTTTCTTT

j_call: TRBJ2-2
v_call: TRBV6-2/TRBV6-3
clone_size: many
d_call: TRBD2
cdr3_aa: CASQTGGNTGELFF
cdr3_nt: TGTGCCAGCCAGACGGGGGGGAACACCGGGGAGCTGTTTTTT

j_call: TRBJ1-6
v_call: TRBV28
clone_size: -
d_call: -
cdr3_aa: CASRPRDNLLLNSPLHF
cdr3_nt: TGTGCCAGCAGACCAAGGGACAACCTCCTTCTTAATTCACCCCTCCACTTT

j_call: TRBJ1-1
v_call: TRBV9
clone_size: many
d_call: TRBD1
cdr3_aa: CASSVDRGTEAFF
cdr3_nt: TGTGCCAGCAGCGTAGACAGGGGCACTGAAGCTTTCTTT

j_call: TRBJ2-7
v_call: TRBV15
clone_size: many
d_call: TRBD1
cdr3_aa: CATSRDRGVYEQYF
cdr3_nt: TGTGCCACCAGCAGGGACAGGGGAGTTTACGAGCAGTACTTC

j_call: TRBJ2-3
v_call: TRBV7-7
clone_size: many
d_call: TRBD2
cdr3_aa: CASSLGLGVDTQYF
cdr3_nt: TGTGCTAGCAGCCTTGGACTAGGGGTGGATACGCAGTATTTT

j_call: TRBJ2-2
v_call: TRBV27
clone_size: -
d_call: TRBD1
cdr3_aa: CASSPLSGTGPNTGELFF
cdr3_nt: TGTGCCAGCAGTCCCCTAAGCGGGACAGGGCCGAACACCGGGGAGCTGTTTTTT

j_call: TRBJ2-5
v_call: TRBV6-5
clone_size: many
d_call: -
cdr3_aa: CASSYSIGGDQETQYF
cdr3_nt: TGTGCCAGCAGTTACTCGATCGGAGGGGACCAAGAGACCCAGTACTTC

j_call: TRBJ2-7
v_call: TRBV7-9
clone_size: many
d_call: -
cdr3_aa: CASSLTASLGEQYF
cdr3_nt: TGTGCCAGCAGCTTAACTGCATCCTTGGGCGAGCAGTACTTC

j_call: TRBJ2-1
v_call: TRBV24-1
clone_size: few
d_call: -
cdr3_aa: CATSDMDRGVGNEQFF
cdr3_nt: TGTGCCACCAGTGACATGGACAGAGGTGTAGGCAATGAGCAGTTCTTC

j_call: TRBJ2-4
v_call: TRBV27
clone_size: -
d_call: TRBD2
cdr3_aa: CASSTYRGDKNIQYF
cdr3_nt: TGTGCCAGCAGTACCTACCGGGGGGACAAAAACATTCAGTACTTC

j_call: TRBJ2-1
v_call: TRBV5-4
clone_size: -
d_call: -
cdr3_aa: CAVREGVVGPLNEQFF
cdr3_nt: TGTGCCGTAAGGGAAGGGGTAGTGGGACCCCTCAATGAGCAGTTCTTC

j_call: TRBJ2-3
v_call: TRBV12-3/TRBV12-4
clone_size: many
d_call: -
cdr3_aa: CASSLARISTDTQYF
cdr3_nt: TGTGCCAGCAGTTTGGCGAGGATTAGCACAGATACGCAGTATTTT

j_call: TRBJ2-1
v_call: TRBV13
clone_size: -
d_call: TRBD2
cdr3_aa: CASSEARVAGGGEQFF
cdr3_nt: TGTGCCAGCAGTGAAGCGCGGGTAGCGGGAGGAGGGGAGCAGTTCTTC

j_call: TRBJ1-1
v_call: TRBV3-1
clone_size: many
d_call: -
cdr3_aa: CASGVYGQRNTEAFF
cdr3_nt: TGTGCCAGCGGGGTTTACGGTCAGCGCAACACTGAAGCTTTCTTT

j_call: TRBJ2-7
v_call: TRBV2
clone_size: few
d_call: TRBD1
cdr3_aa: CASSEESLFGQGHYEQYF
cdr3_nt: TGTGCCAGCAGCGAGGAGAGCTTATTTGGACAGGGGCACTACGAGCAGTACTTC

j_call: TRBJ1-3
v_call: TRBV20-1
clone_size: -
d_call: -
cdr3_aa: CSARGRGQLSGNTIYF
cdr3_nt: TGCAGTGCTAGAGGCAGAGGGCAGCTCTCTGGAAACACCATATATTTT

j_call: TRBJ1-1
v_call: TRBV3-1
clone_size: many
d_call: -
cdr3_aa: CASTRDTDGTEAFF
cdr3_nt: TGTGCCAGCACCCGCGATACGGATGGCACTGAAGCTTTCTTT

j_call: TRBJ1-6
v_call: TRBV7-6
clone_size: -
d_call: -
cdr3_aa: CASSLGDTKNSPLHF
cdr3_nt: TGTGCCAGCAGCTTAGGCGACACTAAGAATTCACCCCTCCACTTT

j_call: TRBJ2-2
v_call: TRBV19
clone_size: few
d_call: TRBD2
cdr3_aa: CASSIEAGGSPGELFF
cdr3_nt: TGTGCCAGTAGTATCGAAGCGGGAGGGAGCCCCGGGGAGCTGTTTTTT

j_call: TRBJ2-7
v_call: TRBV30
clone_size: many
d_call: TRBD1
cdr3_aa: CAWWDRGTWHEQYF
cdr3_nt: TGTGCCTGGTGGGACAGGGGAACTTGGCACGAGCAGTACTTC

j_call: TRBJ2-3
v_call: TRBV6-5
clone_size: -
d_call: -
cdr3_aa: CASSHRDTSSTDTQYF
cdr3_nt: TGTGCCAGCAGTCACCGGGACACTTCTAGCACAGATACGCAGTATTTT

j_call: TRBJ1-1
v_call: TRBV4-3
clone_size: few
d_call: -
cdr3_aa: CASSQDWVSAEAFF
cdr3_nt: TGCGCCAGCAGCCAAGATTGGGTTAGCGCTGAAGCTTTCTTT

j_call: TRBJ2-1
v_call: TRBV7-3
clone_size: many
d_call: TRBD2
cdr3_aa: CASSQSIIFGTSPNEQFF
cdr3_nt: TGTGCCAGCAGCCAATCGATAATTTTCGGGACTAGTCCCAACGAGCAGTTCTTC

j_call: TRBJ1-2
v_call: TRBV7-2
clone_size: many
d_call: TRBD1
cdr3_aa: CASSIQGAGGYTF
cdr3_nt: TGTGCCAGCAGCATACAGGGGGCGGGTGGCTACACCTTC

j_call: TRBJ2-3
v_call: TRBV5-1
clone_size: many
d_call: -
cdr3_aa: CASSLGGAGDTQYF
cdr3_nt: TGCGCCAGCAGCTTGGGAGGGGCCGGTGATACGCAGTATTTT

j_call: TRBJ2-3
v_call: TRBV28
clone_size: many
d_call: TRBD1
cdr3_aa: CASSFGTGGRDTQYF
cdr3_nt: TGTGCCAGCAGTTTCGGGACAGGGGGCAGAGATACGCAGTATTTT

j_call: TRBJ2-7
v_call: TRBV28
clone_size: -
d_call: TRBD1
cdr3_aa: CASSFPTGGSYEQYF
cdr3_nt: TGTGCCAGCAGTTTCCCCACAGGGGGGAGCTACGAGCAGTACTTC

j_call: TRBJ2-1
v_call: TRBV7-2
clone_size: many
d_call: -
cdr3_aa: CASSLVSDNEQFF
cdr3_nt: TGTGCCAGCAGCTTAGTTTCGGACAATGAGCAGTTCTTC

j_call: TRBJ1-1
v_call: TRBV7-9
clone_size: few
d_call: TRBD1
cdr3_aa: CASSVTGTARNTEAFF
cdr3_nt: TGTGCCAGCAGCGTAACAGGGACAGCCCGGAACACTGAAGCTTTCTTT

j_call: TRBJ1-3
v_call: TRBV18
clone_size: many
d_call: -
cdr3_aa: CASSPGKSSGNTIYF
cdr3_nt: TGTGCCAGCTCACCGGGCAAATCCTCTGGAAACACCATATATTTT

j_call: TRBJ2-7
v_call: TRBV27
clone_size: many
d_call: TRBD2
cdr3_aa: CASSLGTSGSSYEQYF
cdr3_nt: TGTGCCAGCAGTTTGGGGACTAGCGGGAGCTCCTACGAGCAGTACTTC

j_call: TRBJ2-1
v_call: TRBV5-4
clone_size: many
d_call: TRBD2
cdr3_aa: CASSLPSGMYNEQFF
cdr3_nt: TGTGCCAGCAGCTTACCTAGCGGGATGTACAATGAGCAGTTCTTC

j_call: TRBJ2-1
v_call: TRBV27
clone_size: -
d_call: -
cdr3_aa: CASSYGALNEQFF
cdr3_nt: TGTGCCAGCAGTTACGGGGCCCTGAATGAGCAGTTCTTC

j_call: TRBJ2-2
v_call: TRBV11-3
clone_size: few
d_call: -
cdr3_aa: CASSRQRGVDTGELFF
cdr3_nt: TGTGCCAGCAGCCGCCAAAGGGGGGTGGACACCGGGGAGCTGTTTTTT

j_call: TRBJ1-5
v_call: TRBV7-2
clone_size: many
d_call: -
cdr3_aa: CASSPGGVSRQPQHF
cdr3_nt: TGTGCCAGCAGCCCGGGGGGGGTCTCAAGACAGCCCCAGCATTTT

j_call: TRBJ1-5
v_call: TRBV6-1
clone_size: many
d_call: TRBD1
cdr3_aa: CASSENRGFGNQPQHF
cdr3_nt: TGTGCCAGCAGTGAAAACAGGGGCTTCGGCAATCAGCCCCAGCATTTT

j_call: TRBJ1-1
v_call: TRBV6-1
clone_size: many
d_call: TRBD1
cdr3_aa: CASTPLDREVWGNTEAFF
cdr3_nt: TGTGCCAGCACTCCATTGGACAGGGAGGTCTGGGGGAACACTGAAGCTTTCTTT

j_call: TRBJ2-1
v_call: TRBV20-1
clone_size: -
d_call: TRBD2
cdr3_aa: CSARDHLRTSGSSYNEQFF
cdr3_nt: TGCAGTGCTAGAGACCACCTCCGGACTAGCGGGAGCTCCTACAATGAGCAGTTCTTC

j_call: TRBJ1-3
v_call: TRBV18
clone_size: -
d_call: -
cdr3_aa: CASSPPGPGNTIYF
cdr3_nt: TGTGCCAGCTCACCACCCGGACCCGGAAACACCATATATTTT

j_call: TRBJ2-3
v_call: TRBV6-5
clone_size: many
d_call: TRBD2
cdr3_aa: CASSYQTSGRTDTQYF
cdr3_nt: TGTGCCAGCAGTTACCAAACTAGCGGGAGAACAGATACGCAGTATTTT

j_call: TRBJ2-3
v_call: TRBV28
clone_size: many
d_call: TRBD1
cdr3_aa: CASSHPGQGTDTQYF
cdr3_nt: TGTGCCAGCAGCCACCCGGGACAGGGCACAGATACGCAGTATTTT

j_call: TRBJ1-2
v_call: TRBV28
clone_size: many
d_call: -
cdr3_aa: CASSLATDYLYGYTF
cdr3_nt: TGTGCCAGCAGTCTAGCGACAGATTACCTATATGGCTACACCTTC

j_call: TRBJ2-1
v_call: TRBV20-1
clone_size: many
d_call: -
cdr3_aa: CSAAGTLKVNEQFF
cdr3_nt: TGCAGTGCCGCCGGGACCCTAAAGGTCAATGAGCAGTTCTTC

j_call: TRBJ2-7
v_call: TRBV11-1
clone_size: many
d_call: -
cdr3_aa: CASTAEGYEQYF
cdr3_nt: TGTGCCAGCACGGCGGAAGGCTACGAGCAGTACTTC

j_call: TRBJ2-3
v_call: TRBV11-2
clone_size: many
d_call: -
cdr3_aa: CASSFLLLDTQYF
cdr3_nt: TGTGCCAGCAGCTTCCTCCTGCTAGATACGCAGTATTTT

j_call: TRBJ1-5
v_call: TRBV19
clone_size: -
d_call: -
cdr3_aa: CASRIEGISNQPQHF
cdr3_nt: TGTGCCAGTAGGATCGAGGGGATTAGCAATCAGCCCCAGCATTTT

j_call: TRBJ1-6
v_call: TRBV2
clone_size: many
d_call: -
cdr3_aa: CASSVASIPLHF
cdr3_nt: TGTGCCAGCAGTGTCGCTTCGATACCCCTCCACTTT

j_call: TRBJ2-7
v_call: TRBV11-1
clone_size: -
d_call: TRBD1
cdr3_aa: CASQGQGLSEQYF
cdr3_nt: TGTGCCAGCCAGGGACAGGGGTTAAGCGAGCAGTACTTC

j_call: TRBJ1-4
v_call: TRBV18
clone_size: -
d_call: -
cdr3_aa: CASSPEAIRREKLFF
cdr3_nt: TGTGCCAGCTCCCCCGAGGCCATACGGCGTGAAAAACTGTTTTTT

j_call: TRBJ1-1
v_call: TRBV10-2
clone_size: many
d_call: -
cdr3_aa: CASSESGGYTEAFF
cdr3_nt: TGCGCCAGCAGTGAGTCGGGGGGATATACTGAAGCTTTCTTT

j_call: TRBJ2-7
v_call: TRBV28
clone_size: many
d_call: TRBD1
cdr3_aa: CASNLQGPAYEQYF
cdr3_nt: TGTGCCAGCAACCTACAGGGGCCCGCCTACGAGCAGTACTTC

j_call: TRBJ1-5
v_call: TRBV6-1
clone_size: many
d_call: -
cdr3_aa: CASSPDRYGNQPQHF
cdr3_nt: TGTGCCAGCAGCCCCGACAGATACGGCAATCAGCCCCAGCATTTT